This T cell receptor (beta chain) was documented in a study of cytomegalovirus exposure and HLA in healthy donors. About this clone: The same CDR3 is also encoded by other DNA sequences in this sample.

With V trimmed by 5 bases and J by 4 bases, 12 bases remained unmatched. The CDR3 has 15 residues. CDR1 is SGHRS, CDR2 YFSETQ, per germline. PCR employed 60 Vbeta and 13 Jbeta primers. The table came from immunoSEQ multiplex PCR; TCRdb's copy has only in-frame clones and leaves some out. Found here are 130,000 to 150,000 clones, more than 75% of them singletons; the top ten hold about 2.5%. Sequencing used PBMCs. V usage is TRBV5-1 and J usage is TRBJ2-7; 7 bases line up with TRBD1. This receptor was taken from a young woman in good health and CMV-seropositive. The CDR3 nucleotides read TGCGCCAGCAGTTTCACAGGGGTAGCTCCATACGAGCAGTACTTC. This translates into CASSFTGVAPYEQYF.